Listed below are T cell receptor beta chains from one sample, sequenced in a study of CD8 T cells in Susac syndrome. TCRdb re-derived calls from the immunoSEQ multiplex PCR reads in MiXCR, one entry per CDR3 protein. The repertoire holds approximately 71,000 distinct CDR3 sequences, with over 90% as singletons. The sequenced material came from CD4+ T cells from PBMCs. The source is a human donor with multiple sclerosis. The CDR3 runs from the conserved cysteine through the conserved F or W. The order of the fields is clone size, J gene, V gene, CDR3 protein. Clone size is given for some rows only: seen once, a few or many times, or a class if the clone is expanded.

size: NA
J: TRBJ2-1
V: TRBV19
CDR3: CASSTASGQHNEQFF

size: NA
J: TRBJ2-1
V: TRBV29-1
CDR3: CSVEDRVTYNEQFF

size: NA
J: TRBJ2-1
V: TRBV4-2
CDR3: CASSSETQGGDSGQFF

size: NA
J: TRBJ1-4
V: TRBV5-4
CDR3: CASSMDRGEEKLFF

size: NA
J: TRBJ2-7
V: TRBV6-1
CDR3: CASSERRLAGEHEQYF

size: once
J: TRBJ1-1
V: TRBV9
CDR3: CASSVVGGRGAEAFF

size: NA
J: TRBJ2-6
V: TRBV5-1
CDR3: CASWGPGAGYSGANVLTF

size: NA
J: TRBJ2-1
V: TRBV7-2
CDR3: CASSLTLDRGSEQFF

size: NA
J: TRBJ2-7
V: TRBV4-3
CDR3: CASSQVQGYEQYF

size: NA
J: TRBJ2-7
V: TRBV11-2
CDR3: CASTVFVSSYEQYF

size: NA
J: TRBJ2-5
V: TRBV5-1
CDR3: CASSLVGAEETQYF

size: NA
J: TRBJ2-1
V: TRBV5-1
CDR3: CASSLAQNGGEQFF

size: NA
J: TRBJ1-6
V: TRBV5-6
CDR3: CASSLGTGGSPLHF

size: once
J: TRBJ2-5
V: TRBV6-5
CDR3: CASRSTRGVETQYF

size: NA
J: TRBJ1-6
V: TRBV20-1
CDR3: CSARTGVIYNSPLHF

size: few
J: TRBJ2-2
V: TRBV6-1
CDR3: CASSRGQGNTGELFF

size: NA
J: TRBJ2-2
V: TRBV20-1
CDR3: CSAPLSGGPPGELFF

size: NA
J: TRBJ2-7
V: TRBV7-9
CDR3: CASSQGRISYEQYF

size: NA
J: TRBJ1-3
V: TRBV4-1
CDR3: CASSSGPPGNTIYF

size: NA
J: TRBJ2-1
V: TRBV20-1
CDR3: CSARLAGTGSYNEQFF

size: NA
J: TRBJ2-5
V: TRBV6-1
CDR3: CASSADSPPPFLYF

size: NA
J: TRBJ2-1
V: TRBV3-1
CDR3: CASSSHLDEQFF

size: NA
J: TRBJ2-6
V: TRBV7-9
CDR3: CASTSAVSGANVLTF

size: NA
J: TRBJ2-5
V: TRBV5-4
CDR3: CASSSDRGVGETQYF

size: NA
J: TRBJ2-7
V: TRBV7-2
CDR3: CASSPTPGPHYEQYF

size: NA
J: TRBJ2-7
V: TRBV30
CDR3: CAWSPPGQSSYEQYF

size: NA
J: TRBJ1-5
V: TRBV2
CDR3: CASSEGSVQHF

size: NA
J: TRBJ1-6
V: TRBV10-3
CDR3: CAINEKGNSPLHF

size: once
J: TRBJ2-1
V: TRBV6-5
CDR3: CASSYSQGEQFF